The rows below give T cell receptor beta chains drawn from one sample of a study of cytomegalovirus exposure and HLA in healthy donors. Produced via immunoSEQ multiplex PCR; TCRdb's table is partial and in-frame only. The table includes around 150,000 clones, around 80% detected once. What was sequenced was PBMCs. These receptor sequences come from a female donor in good health and CMV-seropositive. The CDR3 runs from the conserved cysteine through the conserved F or W. A D gene is named only where the DNA matches it firmly. Only part of the rows carry a size: once, few, many, or a class if the clone is expanded.

v_call	clone_size	d_call	j_call	cdr3_aa	cdr3_nt
TRBV9	-	TRBD2	TRBJ2-1	CASSVAPGTYAGTSGSDEQFF	TGTGCCAGCAGCGTAGCCCCCGGGACATATGCCGGGACTAGCGGGAGCGATGAGCAGTTCTTC
TRBV2	-	-	TRBJ2-1	CASSEARARDEQFF	TGTGCCAGCAGTGAAGCGAGGGCTCGGGATGAGCAGTTCTTC
TRBV9	-	-	TRBJ1-3	CASSVDPDRLSGNTIYF	TGTGCCAGCAGCGTAGACCCCGACAGGCTCTCTGGAAACACCATATATTTT
TRBV19	once	TRBD2	TRBJ2-1	CASSPYSGGAYNEQFF	TGTGCCAGTAGCCCTTATAGCGGGGGGGCTTACAATGAGCAGTTCTTC
TRBV11-2	-	-	TRBJ2-7	CASGLSFGTPEQYF	TGTGCCAGCGGACTTAGTTTCGGAACACCCGAGCAGTACTTC
TRBV7-9	-	TRBD1	TRBJ2-2	CASSLGDRGSGELFF	TGTGCCAGCAGCTTAGGGGACAGGGGTTCCGGGGAGCTGTTTTTT
TRBV2	-	-	TRBJ2-7	CASSYGGLLSNYEQYF	TGTGCCAGCAGCTATGGAGGGCTACTATCGAACTACGAGCAGTACTTC
TRBV7-9	once	TRBD1	TRBJ1-4	CASSSSGTDNEKLFF	TGTGCCAGCAGCTCATCTGGGACAGACAATGAAAAACTGTTTTTT
TRBV6-5	-	TRBD1	TRBJ1-1	CASSQQGAGNTEAFF	TGTGCCAGCAGTCAACAGGGGGCAGGAAACACTGAAGCTTTCTTT
TRBV4-2	-	TRBD1	TRBJ2-7	CASSQDRDSSYEQYF	TGTGCCAGCAGCCAAGACCGGGACAGCTCCTACGAGCAGTACTTC
TRBV5-4	-	TRBD1	TRBJ2-1	CASSLGGGQGGNEQFF	TGTGCCAGCAGCTTGGGGGGGGGACAGGGGGGCAATGAGCAGTTCTTC
TRBV20-1	-	-	TRBJ1-5	CSAMDSRAQHF	TGCAGTGCTATGGACAGCCGGGCCCAGCATTTT
TRBV10-1	few	TRBD1	TRBJ2-7	CASSRDSRRREQYF	TGCGCCAGCAGTCGGGACAGCCGTCGGCGCGAGCAGTACTTC
TRBV4-1	-	TRBD2	TRBJ2-1	CASSRVVTSGISEQFF	TGCGCCAGCAGCCGGGTGGTTACTAGCGGGATAAGTGAGCAGTTCTTC
TRBV28	few	TRBD1	TRBJ2-2	CASSPPTTGTGVNTGELFF	TGTGCCAGCAGTCCCCCGACCACCGGGACAGGGGTGAACACCGGGGAGCTGTTTTTT
TRBV18	once	TRBD2	TRBJ2-1	CASSPKLAGGNEQFF	TGTGCCAGCTCACCTAAACTAGCGGGGGGAAATGAGCAGTTCTTC
TRBV11-2	-	TRBD1	TRBJ2-3	CASSHTGGQAEGSTDTQYF	TGTGCCAGCAGCCATACCGGGGGACAGGCGGAAGGGAGCACAGATACGCAGTATTTT
TRBV7-3	-	TRBD1	TRBJ2-3	CASSLTGSQTDTQYF	TGTGCCAGCAGCTTGACAGGGTCTCAGACAGATACGCAGTATTTT
TRBV6-1	few	TRBD2	TRBJ2-2	CASSEVLAATGELFF	TGTGCCAGCAGTGAAGTCCTAGCGGCCACCGGGGAGCTGTTTTTT
TRBV2	once	TRBD1	TRBJ1-2	CASSGLGGMGYTF	TGTGCCAGCAGTGGACTAGGGGGCATGGGCTACACCTTC
TRBV29-1	-	TRBD1	TRBJ1-1	CSVEVRTGRNTEAFF	TGCAGCGTTGAAGTCCGGACAGGGCGAAACACTGAAGCTTTCTTT
TRBV7-9	-	-	TRBJ1-1	CASSIGPIGSTEAFF	TGTGCCAGCAGCATAGGGCCTATAGGGAGCACTGAAGCTTTCTTT
TRBV28	-	TRBD1	TRBJ1-1	CASRYRQGLTFF	TGTGCCAGCAGGTACCGACAGGGTCTGACTTTCTTT
TRBV7-9	-	TRBD2	TRBJ2-7	CASSLAGTSVHYEQYF	TGTGCCAGCAGCTTAGCAGGGACTAGCGTTCACTACGAGCAGTACTTC
TRBV18	-	TRBD1	TRBJ1-1	CASSPGQERATEAFF	TGTGCCAGCTCACCCGGACAGGAACGCGCCACTGAAGCTTTCTTT
TRBV19	-	-	TRBJ2-7	CASSTGSEQYF	TGTGCCAGTTCCACAGGGAGCGAGCAGTACTTC
TRBV28	-	TRBD2	TRBJ2-7	CASSTRREGLYEQYF	TGTGCCAGCAGCACTAGGCGGGAGGGCCTCTACGAGCAGTACTTC
TRBV11-2	-	-	TRBJ2-1	CASSLAGGNEQFF	TGTGCCAGCAGCTTAGCGGGCGGGAATGAGCAGTTCTTC
TRBV6-5	-	TRBD1	TRBJ1-1	CASSTGTGGEAFF	TGTGCCAGCAGCACCGGGACAGGGGGCGAAGCTTTCTTT
TRBV27	-	TRBD1	TRBJ2-7	CASSRTGNYEQYF	TGTGCCAGCAGCCGGACAGGGAACTACGAGCAGTACTTC
TRBV6-6	-	TRBD1	TRBJ1-5	CASRQTGTGGRQPQHF	TGTGCCAGCAGGCAGACAGGGACAGGGGGTCGACAGCCCCAGCATTTT
TRBV6-5	-	-	TRBJ1-5	CASSRQVPEPQHF	TGTGCCAGCAGTCGACAGGTCCCGGAGCCCCAGCATTTT
TRBV7-8	-	-	TRBJ1-3	CASSGRKAGLNSGNTIYF	TGTGCCAGCAGCGGACGAAAAGCTGGACTGAACTCTGGAAACACCATATATTTT
TRBV9	-	TRBD2	TRBJ2-7	CASSPESSGRQYF	TGTGCCAGCAGCCCAGAGTCTAGCGGGAGGCAGTACTTC
TRBV6-6	-	-	TRBJ2-5	CASSYSIGGQETQYF	TGTGCCAGCAGTTACTCGATAGGCGGACAAGAGACCCAGTACTTC
TRBV9	-	-	TRBJ2-3	CASNSVGDTQYF	TGTGCCAGCAACTCCGTCGGAGATACGCAGTATTTT
TRBV10-3	-	TRBD2	TRBJ2-1	CAISDYTSGGGSGEQFF	TGTGCCATCAGTGACTATACTAGCGGGGGCGGTTCTGGTGAGCAGTTCTTC
TRBV20-1	-	-	TRBJ2-7	CSAVRDYEQYF	TGCAGTGCTGTCAGGGATTACGAGCAGTACTTC
TRBV27	-	-	TRBJ2-7	CASSLGELPYEQYF	TGTGCCAGCAGTTTAGGTGAACTACCCTACGAGCAGTACTTC
TRBV15	-	TRBD1	TRBJ2-1	CATSARTGGRQITNEQFF	TGTGCCACCAGCGCCAGGACAGGGGGGCGACAAATTACTAATGAGCAGTTCTTC
TRBV6-4	-	-	TRBJ2-7	CASSGQAGLKTYEQYF	TGTGCCAGCAGTGGGCAGGCAGGACTAAAAACCTACGAGCAGTACTTC
TRBV11-2	-	-	TRBJ2-7	CASSLAAANHYEQYF	TGTGCCAGCAGCTTAGCAGCGGCTAACCACTACGAGCAGTACTTC
TRBV19	-	TRBD1	TRBJ1-2	CASTESGTGGGGYGYTF	TGTGCCAGTACCGAGTCCGGGACAGGGGGCGGTGGGTATGGCTACACCTTC
TRBV7-9	-	-	TRBJ2-1	CASSQRGSDEQFF	TGTGCCAGCAGCCAGAGGGGGAGCGATGAGCAGTTCTTC
TRBV19	-	TRBD1	TRBJ2-5	CASSIPPTGAGETQYF	TGTGCCAGTAGTATACCCCCGACAGGGGCAGGGGAGACCCAGTACTTC
TRBV7-2	few	TRBD2	TRBJ2-7	CASSLGTSGSREQYF	TGTGCCAGCAGCCTGGGGACTAGCGGGAGCCGCGAGCAGTACTTC
TRBV19	-	-	TRBJ1-4	CASSNRPTNEKLFF	TGTGCCAGTAGTAACAGACCAACTAATGAAAAACTGTTTTTT
TRBV5-1	-	-	TRBJ2-7	CASRRDISYEQYF	TGCGCCAGCAGACGAGACATATCCTACGAGCAGTACTTC
TRBV30	-	-	TRBJ1-4	CAWSVLSPWTATNEKLFF	TGTGCCTGGAGTGTACTTTCCCCATGGACAGCAACTAATGAAAAACTGTTTTTT
TRBV5-6	-	TRBD1	TRBJ2-7	CASSWGTGGFEQYF	TGTGCCAGCAGCTGGGGGACAGGGGGCTTCGAGCAGTACTTC
TRBV4-1	-	-	TRBJ2-3	CASSQVVAVTDTQYF	TGCGCCAGCAGCCAAGTAGTAGCGGTCACAGATACGCAGTATTTT
TRBV29-1	-	TRBD1	TRBJ2-1	CSVGQGAVNEQFF	TGCAGCGTTGGACAGGGGGCTGTAAATGAGCAGTTCTTC
TRBV18	-	TRBD1	TRBJ2-5	CASSPSVQGAETQYF	TGTGCCAGCTCACCGTCGGTCCAGGGGGCGGAGACCCAGTACTTC
TRBV19	-	-	TRBJ2-3	CASSYDSTTDTQYF	TGTGCCAGTAGTTATGACAGTACCACAGATACGCAGTATTTT